Below, 9 T cell receptor beta chains from the same sample are listed, as sequenced in a study of T-cell memory formation after mild COVID-19 (dated by TCRdb to 2020 to 2022). The protocol used for the library was 5' RACE. Sequencing used an Illumina NovaSeq 6000. TCRdb handled the public reads itself, with Q25 trimming in fastp and clone calling in MiXCR, and kept productive beta chains. Merged by CDR3 protein, the rows form single entries marked with the most common genes and DNA. The sample table contains roughly 400,000 distinct CDR3 sequences; only one count was recorded for roughly 15% of them. The top ten constitute roughly a fifth of the sample. Sequencing input: PBMCs or a T cell subset sorted from them (not recorded which). These receptors were collected from a man younger than 35 who had mild COVID-19 (a few samples of this study predate the infection). The sample titles of this study are shuffled in the database, so cell type and time point are left out; the donor was told from shared clones.

This clonotype was counted between two and nine times. This sequence joins TRBV5-5 and TRBJ1-3; TRBD1 is a possible D gene (5 bases). CDR1 and CDR2 from the germline V gene are SGHKS and YYEKEE (reference sequence). Between the trimmed V and J ends, which lost 4 bases and 6 bases, there was a span of 14 bases. This CDR3 contains 14 residues. The CDR3, as DNA: TGTGCCAGCAGCGCCGGGGCGGAGGAAAACACCATATATTTT. Its translation: CASSAGAEENTIYF.

Only a few counts were recorded for this clonotype. The chain uses TRBV12-3 or TRBV12-4 and TRBJ2-3; a possible D gene is TRBD1 (5 bases). The CDR3 runs to 14 residues. Between the trimmed V and J ends, which lost 3 bases and 7 bases, there was a span of 14 bases. The CDR3 spells CASSFSGPLNTQYF. The CDR3 region has the DNA TGTGCCAGCAGTTTCTCAGGGCCCTTGAATACGCAGTATTTT.

The rearrangement links TRBV5-1 to TRBJ1-3; D not certain. CDR1 and CDR2 from the germline V gene are SGHRS and YFSETQ. There are 15 residues in the CDR3. Trimming cost V 0 bases and J 2 bases, with 9 bases left between them. CDR3: CASSLVAATGNTIYF. DNA for the CDR3: TGCGCCAGCAGCTTGGTAGCAGCTACTGGAAACACCATATATTTT.

This clonotype appeared a few times. The V and J genes are TRBV29-1 and TRBJ1-1; possibly TRBD1 for D (5 bases). CDR1 is SQVTM and CDR2 is ANQGSEA in the germline V gene. This CDR3 region has 14 residues. V was shortened by 5 bases and J by 7 bases, with 20 bases between the two germline ends. CDR3 in amino acids: CSVRQASGQGEAFF. The CDR3 DNA sequence: TGCAGCGTTCGGCAGGCCTCCGGTCAGGGTGAAGCTTTCTTT.

The chain couples TRBV7-9 to TRBJ1-1; TRBD1 matches at 9 bases. The V segment lost 3 bases and the J segment 4 bases; nucleotides outside the gene matches: 6. Germline V CDR1 and CDR2: SEHNR, FQNEAQ (reference sequence). The CDR3 is 15 residues long. For the CDR3, the DNA is TGTGCCAGCAGCTTTGCCGGGACAGGGATCACTGAAGCTTTCTTT. Translated, it gives CASSFAGTGITEAFF.

The V and J genes are TRBV30 and TRBJ2-3; D ambiguous. This CDR3 comprises 11 residues. Germline lookup yields CDR1 GTSNPN and CDR2 SVGIG (reference sequence). V lost 3 bases and J lost 6, with 7 bases in between. CDR3 amino acids: CAWSSRDTQYF. Written as DNA, the CDR3 is TGTGCCTGGAGCTCTCGGGATACGCAGTATTTT.

The chain is built from TRBV4-3 and TRBJ2-6, with D hard to call. V dropped 4 bases and J dropped 1 base, with 17 bases sitting between them. This CDR3 spans 18 amino acids. The germline gives CDR1 LGHNA, CDR2 YSLEER. The CDR3 region is CASSPVRGSGSGANVLTF. The CDR3 bases are TGCGCCAGCAGCCCTGTTCGAGGAAGTGGATCTGGGGCCAACGTCCTGACTTTC.

This chain uses TRBV7-9 with TRBJ2-2; D uncertain. This CDR3 has 12 residues. Germline V gives CDR1 SEHNR, CDR2 FQNEAQ (reference sequence). V was cut by 7 bases and J by 4 bases, with 7 bases left in between. CDR3: CASNGFTGELFF. CDR3 in DNA: TGTGCCAGCAATGGGTTCACCGGGGAGCTGTTTTTT.

The genes are TRBV7-9 and TRBJ2-1; tentatively, D is TRBD2 (7 bases). The germline V and J ends were trimmed by 1 base and 10 bases, with 20 bases remaining between them. CDR1 is SEHNR, CDR2 FQNEAQ, per germline (reference sequence). The CDR3 loop spans 16 amino acids. The CDR3 coding sequence is TGTGCCAGCAGCTTAGACGGATCGGGGGGCCCCCCCGAGCAGTTCTTC. As protein: CASSLDGSGGPPEQFF.